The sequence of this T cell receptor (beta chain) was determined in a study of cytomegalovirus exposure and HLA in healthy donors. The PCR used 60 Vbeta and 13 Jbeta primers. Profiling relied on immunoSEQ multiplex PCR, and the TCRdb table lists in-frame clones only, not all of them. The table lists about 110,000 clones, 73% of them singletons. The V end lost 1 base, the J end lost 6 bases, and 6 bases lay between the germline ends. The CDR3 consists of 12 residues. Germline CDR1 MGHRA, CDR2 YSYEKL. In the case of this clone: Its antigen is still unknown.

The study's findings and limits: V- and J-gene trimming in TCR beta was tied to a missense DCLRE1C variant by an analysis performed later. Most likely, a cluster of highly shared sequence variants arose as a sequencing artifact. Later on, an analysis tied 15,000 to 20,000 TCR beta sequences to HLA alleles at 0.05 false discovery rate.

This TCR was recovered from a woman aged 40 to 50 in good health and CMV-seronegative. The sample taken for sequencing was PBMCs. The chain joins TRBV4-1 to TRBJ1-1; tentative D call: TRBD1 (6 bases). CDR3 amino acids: CASSQGQAEAFF. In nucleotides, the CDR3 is TGCGCCAGCAGCCAAGGACAGGCTGAAGCTTTCTTT.